The 4 T cell receptor beta chains presented below share a single source sample, sequenced in a study of T cells in Graves' hyperthyroidism and ophthalmopathy. The source material, RNA transcripts, was used to amplify TCR beta CDR3 regions. RT-PCR in the first round (using the HTBI primer set) targeted the TCR CDR3. TCRdb reanalysed the multiplex PCR reads using MiXCR and keeps one entry per CDR3 protein. Of approximately 400,000 distinct CDR3 sequences listed, around 15% were seen once; the top ten hold 20%. The source material was blood. The source of these receptors is a woman aged 30 to 39 with Graves' ophthalmopathy.

This clonotype was seen many times. This chain connects TRBV12-3 or TRBV12-4 to TRBJ2-2, with D perhaps matching TRBD1 (6 bases). V was pared by 7 bases and J by 1 base, with 10 bases between. This CDR3 spans 14 amino acids. The CDR3 region is CASTPDRNTGELFF. The DNA for the CDR3 is TGTGCCAGCACTCCGGACAGGAACACCGGGGAGCTGTTTTTT.

Note on this clonotype: A read error may be the cause here, since a much bigger clone is one base away. The V and J genes are TRBV10-3 and TRBJ1-5, with D tentatively TRBD1 (6 bases). V lost 10 bases to trimming and J lost 4 bases, with 20 bases between them. Germline CDR1 ENHRY, CDR2 SYGVKD. This CDR3 contains 15 residues. Here the CDR3 DNA reads TGTGCCACCAGCCTCGGGCAGGGGTCAAATCAGCCCCAGCATTTT. Its translation: CATSLGQGSNQPQHF.

The chain employs TRBV4-1 and TRBJ2-1; D not resolved. V was clipped by 0 bases and J by 7 bases, with 19 bases between them. Germline V gene sequence: CDR1 MGHRA, CDR2 YSYEKL. This CDR3 has 17 amino acids. The chain's CDR3 is CASSQDIRSAFWNEQFF. The DNA for the CDR3 is TGCGCCAGCAGCCAAGATATTAGAAGCGCTTTTTGGAATGAGCAGTTCTTC.

The chain carries TRBV19 and TRBJ2-3, with 7 bases lining up with TRBD1. V shed 6 bases and J 5 bases; nucleotides not matched to a gene: 2. Germline V CDR1 and CDR2: LNHDA, SQIVND (reference sequence). The CDR3 sequence is 12 residues long. The CDR3 nucleotides read TGTGCCAGTAGCGACAGGGAAGATACGCAGTATTTT. Encoded protein: CASSDREDTQYF. Variable domain in full (rest from reference TRBV19 and TRBJ2-3): DGGITQSPKYLFRKEGQNVTLSCEQNLNHDAMYWYRQDPGQGLRLIYYSQIVNDFQKGDIAEGYSVSREKKESFPLTVTSAQKNPTAFYLCASSDREDTQYFGPGTRLTVL.